Listed here is a single T cell receptor beta chain. The data derive from a study of control samples from healthy donors and cancer patients. The table came from immunoSEQ multiplex PCR; TCRdb's copy has only in-frame clones and leaves some out. The repertoire includes 110,000 to 150,000 clones, approximately 88% of them detected once, and less than 5% sits in the top ten. There are 14 residues in the CDR3. The germline V gene encodes CDR1 MNHEY and CDR2 SVGAGI. V was shortened by 6 bases and J by 0 bases, with 10 bases between the two germline ends. The V call is TRBV6-5, the J call TRBJ2-3, with D maybe TRBD1 (6 bases). The source of this sequence is a man aged 25-40 years in good health. Source material: blood. The CDR3 DNA reads as TGTGCCAGCAGAGGACAGAGGAGCACAGATACGCAGTATTTT. Residues: CASRGQRSTDTQYF.